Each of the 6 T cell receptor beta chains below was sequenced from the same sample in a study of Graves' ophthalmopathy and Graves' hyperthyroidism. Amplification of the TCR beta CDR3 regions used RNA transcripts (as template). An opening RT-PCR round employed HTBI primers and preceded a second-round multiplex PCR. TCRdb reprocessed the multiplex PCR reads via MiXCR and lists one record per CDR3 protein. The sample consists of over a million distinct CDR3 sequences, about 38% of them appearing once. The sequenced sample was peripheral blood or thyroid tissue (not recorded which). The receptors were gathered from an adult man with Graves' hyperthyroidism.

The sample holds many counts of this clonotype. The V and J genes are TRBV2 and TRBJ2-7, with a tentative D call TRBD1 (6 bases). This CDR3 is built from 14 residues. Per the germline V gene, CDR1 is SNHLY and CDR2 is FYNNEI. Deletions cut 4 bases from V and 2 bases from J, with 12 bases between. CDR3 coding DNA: TGTGCCAGCAGTGTGGGACATAAAACCTACGAGCAGTACTTC. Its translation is CASSVGHKTYEQYF.

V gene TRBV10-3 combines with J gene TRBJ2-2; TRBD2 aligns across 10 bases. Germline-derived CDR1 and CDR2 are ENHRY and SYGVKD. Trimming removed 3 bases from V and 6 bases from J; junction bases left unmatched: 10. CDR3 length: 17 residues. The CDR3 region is CAISDLGRTSGAGELFF. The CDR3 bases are TGTGCCATCAGTGACCTAGGGAGGACTAGCGGAGCCGGGGAGCTGTTTTTT.

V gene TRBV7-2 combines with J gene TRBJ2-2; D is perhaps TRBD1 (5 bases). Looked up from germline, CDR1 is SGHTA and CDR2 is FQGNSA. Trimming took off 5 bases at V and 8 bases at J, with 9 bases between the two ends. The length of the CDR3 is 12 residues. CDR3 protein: CASSRPGGELFF. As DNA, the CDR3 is TGTGCCAGCAGCCGACCAGGGGGGGAGCTGTTTTTT.

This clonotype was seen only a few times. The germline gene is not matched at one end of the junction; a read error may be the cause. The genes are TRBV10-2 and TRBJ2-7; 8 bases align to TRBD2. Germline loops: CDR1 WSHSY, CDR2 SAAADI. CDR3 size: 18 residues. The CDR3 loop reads CASSLHLLIAGRNYEQYF. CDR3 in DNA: TGTGCCAGCAGCTTACACCTACTAATAGCGGGAAGAAACTACGAGCAGTACTTC.

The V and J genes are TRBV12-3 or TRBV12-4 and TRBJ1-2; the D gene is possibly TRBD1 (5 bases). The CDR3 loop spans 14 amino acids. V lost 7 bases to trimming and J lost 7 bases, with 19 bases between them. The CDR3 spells CASTPGRRGPGYTF. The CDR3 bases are TGTGCCAGCACCCCGGGACGAAGGGGCCCTGGCTACACCTTC.

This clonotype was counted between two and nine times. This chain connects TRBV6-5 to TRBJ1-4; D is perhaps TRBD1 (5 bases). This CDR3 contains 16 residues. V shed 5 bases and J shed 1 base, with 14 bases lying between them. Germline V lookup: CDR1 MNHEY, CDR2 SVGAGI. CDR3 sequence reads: CASSDDSWETNEKLFF. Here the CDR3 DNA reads TGTGCCAGCAGTGACGACAGTTGGGAAACTAATGAAAAACTGTTTTTT.